These 7 T cell receptor beta chains came from one sample sequenced in a study of blood T cell repertoires in COVID-19. The protocol was immunoSEQ multiplex PCR, while the TCRdb copy is restricted to in-frame clones and leaves out a portion. The repertoire holds over 30,000 clones, 90% seen once, with around 10% in the top ten. The sample consisted of peripheral blood. The receptors were sampled from a man in his 70s with acute or convalescent COVID-19.

The chain is built from TRBV5-5 and TRBJ1-2, with 8 positions matching TRBD1. After removal of 3 bases from V and 7 bases from J, the junction contained 2 bases not matched to a gene. The CDR3 has 12 amino acids. Per the germline V gene, CDR1 is SGHKS and CDR2 is YYEKEE (reference sequence). The CDR3 reads CASSSDRGGYTF. The DNA of the CDR3 is TGTGCCAGCAGCTCAGACAGGGGTGGCTACACCTTC. The full variable domain, rest sourced from reference TRBV5-5 and TRBJ1-2, is DAGVTQSPTHLIKTRGQQVTLRCSPISGHKSVSWYQQVLGQGPQFIFQYYEKEERGRGNFPDRFSARQFPNYSSELNVNALLLGDSALYLCASSSDRGGYTFGSGTRLTVV.

This clone was seen once. This chain uses TRBV7-9 with TRBJ1-6; D uncertain. Looked up from germline, CDR1 is SEHNR and CDR2 is FQNEAQ (reference sequence). Trimming took off 5 bases at V and 9 bases at J, with 11 bases between the two ends. The CDR3 is 13 residues long. The CDR3 DNA is TGTGCCAGCAGCCGGGTATTCGGTTCACCCCTCCACTTT. This sequence encodes CASSRVFGSPLHF.

This chain uses TRBV5-1 with TRBJ2-5; the match to TRBD1 covers 9 bases. Looked up from germline, CDR1 is SGHRS and CDR2 is YFSETQ. J lost 2 bases, V lost 5 bases, and 10 bases had no gene match. The CDR3 is 16 amino acids. The CDR3 protein is CASRPGQGSGQETQYF. In nucleotides, the CDR3 is TGCGCCAGCAGACCTGGACAGGGGTCAGGTCAAGAGACCCAGTACTTC. Full variable domain (outside the CDR3, taken from reference TRBV5-1 and TRBJ2-5): KAGVTQTPRYLIKTRGQQVTLSCSPISGHRSVSWYQQTPGQGLQFLFEYFSETQRNKGNFPGRFSGRQFSNSRSEMNVSTLELGDSALYLCASRPGQGSGQETQYFGPGTRLLVL.

This chain connects TRBV7-4 to TRBJ2-1; D is possibly TRBD2 (6 bases). The V gene lost 3 bases and the J gene lost 10 bases, with 22 bases spanning the gap. Germline values: CDR1 SGHVT, CDR2 SQSDAQ. The CDR3 is made up of 16 amino acids. The CDR3 DNA reads as TGTGCCAGCAGCTTTGTGGTGACTAGTGGTTTTGGGGAGCAGTTCTTC. It yields the protein CASSFVVTSGFGEQFF.

V is TRBV6-5 and J is TRBJ2-3; weak D call: TRBD1 (6 bases). V dropped 10 bases and J dropped 4 bases, with 12 bases sitting between them. CDR1 is MNHEY and CDR2 is SVGAGI in the germline V gene. The CDR3 covers 12 residues. CDR3 bases: TGTGCCACCCGGACAGCGGCAGATACGCAGTATTTT. It translates to CATRTAADTQYF.

The V and J genes are TRBV9 and TRBJ2-5; TRBD1 matches at 10 bases. Germline V CDR1 and CDR2: SGDLS, YYNGEE. Losses at the gene ends were 3 bases for V and 3 bases for J; bases not matched to a gene: 8. The CDR3 runs to 16 residues. CDR3 sequence (DNA): TGTGCCAGCAGCGCCTCCGGGACAGGGGCTGAAGAGACCCAGTACTTC. Protein: CASSASGTGAEETQYF.

J is TRBJ1-6 and V is TRBV3-1 (or the pseudogene TRBV3-2), with TRBD1 as a possible D gene (6 bases). CDR3 length: 11 amino acids. Per germline, CDR1 LGHDT and CDR2 YNNKEL (reference sequence). Trimming took 3 bases from V and 16 from J, leaving 10 bases between them. This chain's CDR3 is CASSQDGQLHF. CDR3 DNA sequence: TGTGCCAGCAGCCAGGATGGACAGCTCCACTTT.